This TCR beta chain originates from a study of control samples from healthy donors and cancer patients. The CDR3 covers 14 residues. V shed 0 bases and J 6 bases; nucleotides not matched to a gene: 0. Germline V gene sequence: CDR1 MRHNA, CDR2 SNTAGT. The table came from immunoSEQ multiplex PCR; TCRdb's copy has only in-frame clones and leaves some out. The sample has 50,000 or so clones, 85% to 95% seen once. This rearrangement joins TRBV6-4 to TRBJ2-1, with 9 positions matching TRBD1. Source material: PBMCs. The source of this sequence is a woman between 50 and 59 years old with head and neck cancer. Here the CDR3 DNA reads TGTGCCAGCAGTGACTCGACAGGGGGCAATGAGCAGTTCTTC. It yields the protein CASSDSTGGNEQFF.